This paragraph reports one T cell receptor (beta chain). What antigen it recognizes has not been identified. No much larger clone is present one base from it, and per-base qualities are unavailable. The source of the sample is a study of T cells in Graves' hyperthyroidism and ophthalmopathy (dated by TCRdb to the late 2010s). For the wider study: Peripheral blood was sampled at the time of initial diagnosis, prior to any treatment. In over five Graves' hyperthyroidism patients, the study also compared T-cell repertoires from thyroid tissue with T-cell repertoires from blood. An independent validation cohort of fewer than 20 hyperthyroidism patients and over 15 patients who later progressed to ophthalmopathy tested prospective prediction of ophthalmopathy. TCR V-J signatures able to tell the groups apart were searched for in a discovery cohort of 90 to 100 patients, of whom fewer than 45 had Graves' ophthalmopathy and under 65 had stable Graves' hyperthyroidism. TCR Vbeta CDR3 sequencing of 140 or so peripheral blood samples (43 ophthalmopathy, under 80 hyperthyroidism and about 17 progressor patients) is reported in the paper. The approximately 100 discovery patients were randomly split 7:3 into training and test sets. After blood sampling, hyperthyroidism patients were treated with methimazole at a starting dose of 30 mg daily, and ophthalmopathy patients were treated with high-dose intravenous methylprednisolone.

The paper's findings and limits, for the study overall: In validation, progression to ophthalmopathy was predicted by the model with about 70% sensitivity and 72.22% specificity, a median of about 6.4 months before onset. Most expanded thyroid clonotypes (frequency above 0.001) were also detected in blood, a finding suggesting that blood repertoires may reflect thyroid immune responses. No statistical method was used to fix the sample size in advance, and group allocation was not hidden from the investigators. A 13 V-J signature model separated ophthalmopathy from stable hyperthyroidism, with nearly 90% sensitivity and 81.08% specificity in cross-validation and 80%/75% in testing.

The TCR beta CDR3 regions were amplified from the RNA transcripts. The TCR CDR3 was subjected to a first round of RT-PCR using the HTBI primer set and the Qiagen OneStep RT-PCR kit. The libraries were constructed in a second round of multiplex PCR and then size-selected and purified. Libraries were sequenced paired-end with 100 bp reads on an Illumina HiSeq2000. Per the source publication's procedure: Raw data were processed with SOAPnuke, discarding reads with adapters, uncalled bases, mean Phred below 15, or no exact constant-primer or identifier match. COPE v1.2.5 was used to merge the high-quality paired reads, and each unique nucleotide sequence was defined as a clonotype. Clonotypes were aligned to IMGT TRBV, TRBD and TRBJ reference segments using MiTCR v1.1. The analysis was restricted to V-J combinations with a frequency above 0.0001, which together covered 99% to 99.2% of the repertoires. The TCS score was defined as the ratio of F50 (clonal expansion) to E x V (chaos), calculated using BLOSUM62-based TCRdist between CDR3 peptides within each V-J. Welch's t-statistics and random forest reduced roughly 500 V-J features to about 13, which were used in a naive Bayes classifier (R e1071). In TCRdb, the public reads were trimmed at Q25 with fastp and aligned with MiXCR, with productive beta chains retained. Each entry merges the rows of one CDR3 protein and shows their most common DNA and genes. The V and J calls, along with clone size, are taken from TCRdb and not from the paper's own processing. The sample table holds about 640,000 distinct CDR3 sequences, of which roughly 20% were seen once. The biggest ten clones account for 34% of the sample.

From V the trimming removes 1 base and from J it removes 1 base, while the gene matches leave 4 bases of the junction unaccounted for. From cysteine to phenylalanine, the CDR3 is 16 amino acids long. Just CDR3 DNA is preserved here, 48 bases in frame from base 1. Based on the germline V gene, the CDR1 and CDR2 sequences are LGHNA and YSLEER. In the ophthalmopathy patients, disease was moderately to severely active, with a Clinical Activity Score of 3 or more, a NOSPECS grade of 4 or more, and a duration of less than 3 months. Patients with uncontrolled infections, other autoimmune diseases, pregnancy or lactation were excluded. Diagnoses were based on clinical symptoms, serum thyroxine and TRAb, thyroid ultrasound and orbital computed tomography. Ficoll-Paque density gradient centrifugation was used to isolate PBMCs from around 10 ml of fresh peripheral blood. Total RNA was extracted with Trizol reagent, and quality was checked on an Agilent 2100 Bioanalyzer.

This sequence was found in a man aged 25-45 years with Graves' ophthalmopathy. The sequenced material came from blood. The rearrangement joined TRBV4-3 to TRBJ2-7, with 10 bases matching TRBD1. The CDR3 sequence is CASSQVGTGVSYEQYF. The nucleotides are TGCGCCAGCAGCCAAGTCGGGACAGGGGTGTCCTACGAGCAGTACTTC.